This is a list of T cell receptor beta chains from one sample in a study of blood T cells in healthy people across ages. MiXCR was run by TCRdb on the 5' RACE reads, yielding one entry per CDR3 protein. The table lists some 1,500,000 distinct CDR3 sequences, less than 45% of them singletons. The material sequenced was blood. All receptors derive from a woman aged 18-30 years in good health. Each CDR3 is given with its conserved first and last residue. Fields, in order: clone size, V gene, D gene, J gene, CDR3 DNA, CDR3 protein. D genes are given only for firm matches. Clone size is shown for a subset of rows, as once, few, many or a class of expanded clone.

size: .; V: TRBV7-2; D: .; J: TRBJ1-2; DNA: TGTGCCAGCAGCTTAGACAGGGAGGACTACACCTTC; CDR3: CASSLDREDYTF
size: .; V: TRBV9; D: .; J: TRBJ1-1; DNA: TGTGCCAGCAGCGTAGCTCTCAGGGAAACTGAAGCTTTCTTT; CDR3: CASSVALRETEAFF
size: .; V: TRBV28; D: .; J: TRBJ1-1; DNA: TGTGCCGGCGGTCGGCTGATGAACACTGAAGCTTTCTTT; CDR3: CAGGRLMNTEAFF
size: .; V: TRBV29-1; D: .; J: TRBJ2-7; DNA: TGCAGCGTTGAAGAAACTGGCCACTACGAGCAGTACTTC; CDR3: CSVEETGHYEQYF
size: .; V: TRBV7-9; D: .; J: TRBJ1-2; DNA: TGTGCCAGCAGCCCACAGGGTGGCTACACCTTC; CDR3: CASSPQGGYTF
size: .; V: TRBV20-1; D: TRBD2; J: TRBJ2-7; DNA: TGCAGTGCTAGCGATGGACTAGCGGGAGGACCTAGCCACGAGCAGTACTTC; CDR3: CSASDGLAGGPSHEQYF
size: .; V: TRBV20-1; D: TRBD2; J: TRBJ2-1; DNA: TGCAGTGCTAGCGGACTAGCGGGGGGTTGGGAGCAGTTCTTC; CDR3: CSASGLAGGWEQFF
size: .; V: TRBV13; D: TRBD1; J: TRBJ2-4; DNA: TGTGCCAGCAGCTTAGGTAACAGGGGAAACATTCAGTACTTC; CDR3: CASSLGNRGNIQYF
size: .; V: TRBV5-1; D: TRBD2; J: TRBJ2-5; DNA: TGCGCCAGCAGCTTCTCCCTCGGGACTAGCGGGGGGAACCAGTACTTC; CDR3: CASSFSLGTSGGNQYF
size: once; V: TRBV24-1; D: .; J: TRBJ2-3; DNA: TGTGCCACCAGTGCCGGCGGCACAGATACGCAGTATTTT; CDR3: CATSAGGTDTQYF